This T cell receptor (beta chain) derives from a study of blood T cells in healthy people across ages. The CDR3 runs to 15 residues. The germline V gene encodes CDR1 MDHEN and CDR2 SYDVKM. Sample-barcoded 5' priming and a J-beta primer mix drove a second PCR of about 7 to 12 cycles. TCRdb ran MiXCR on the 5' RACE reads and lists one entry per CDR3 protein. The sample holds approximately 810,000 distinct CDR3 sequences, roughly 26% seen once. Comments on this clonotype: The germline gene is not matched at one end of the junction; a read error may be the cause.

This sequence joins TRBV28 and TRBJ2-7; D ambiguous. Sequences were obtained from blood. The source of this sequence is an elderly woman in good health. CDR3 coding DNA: TGTACCAGCAGTGACTGGGGTGGGTCGCTGGATGAGCAGTACTTC. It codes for CTSSDWGGSLDEQYF. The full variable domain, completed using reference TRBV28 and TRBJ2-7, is DVKVTQSSRYLVKRTGEKVFLECVQDMDHENMFWYRQDPGLGLRLIYFSYDVKMKEKGDIPEGYSVSREKKERFSLILESASTNQTSMYLCTSSDWGGSLDEQYFGPGTRLTVT.